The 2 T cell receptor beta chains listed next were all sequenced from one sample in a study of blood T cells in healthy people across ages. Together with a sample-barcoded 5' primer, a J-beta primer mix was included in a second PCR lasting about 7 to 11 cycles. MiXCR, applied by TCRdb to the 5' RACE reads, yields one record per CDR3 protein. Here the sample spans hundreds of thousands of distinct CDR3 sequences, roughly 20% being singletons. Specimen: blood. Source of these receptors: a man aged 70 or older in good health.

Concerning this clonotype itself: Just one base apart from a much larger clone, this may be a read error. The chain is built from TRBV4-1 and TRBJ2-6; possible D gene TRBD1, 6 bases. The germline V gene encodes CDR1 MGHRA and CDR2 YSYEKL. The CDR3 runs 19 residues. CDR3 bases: TGCGTCAGCAGCAACCGGGACACCCCAACCTTATCTGGGGCCAACGTCCTGACTTTC. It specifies CVSSNRDTPTLSGANVLTF.

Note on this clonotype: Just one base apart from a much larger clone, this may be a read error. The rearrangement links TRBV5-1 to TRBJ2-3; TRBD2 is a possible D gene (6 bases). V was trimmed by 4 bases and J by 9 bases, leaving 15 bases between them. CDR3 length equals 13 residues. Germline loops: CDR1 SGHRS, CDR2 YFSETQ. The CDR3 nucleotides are TGCGCCAGCAGCGACGGGACTGCCGAAACGCAGTATTTT. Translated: CASSDGTAETQYF. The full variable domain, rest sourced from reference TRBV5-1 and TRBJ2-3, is KAGVTQTPRYLIKTRGQQVTLSCSPISGHRSVSWYQQTPGQGLQFLFEYFSETQRNKGNFPGRFSGRQFSNSRSEMNVSTLELGDSALYLCASSDGTAETQYFGPGTRLTVL.